Listed below are T cell receptor beta chains from one sample, sequenced in a study of cytomegalovirus exposure and HLA in healthy donors. Repertoires were generated with immunoSEQ multiplex PCR, while TCRdb's copy carries only in-frame clones and drops some. Here the sample spans some 120,000 clones, about 86% being singletons. The sequencing input was PBMCs. Receptors were obtained from a woman in her twenties or thirties in good health and CMV-seronegative. Both conserved end residues are part of each CDR3. The D gene is left open where the match is weak. Size is omitted from some rows. Given values are once, few, many or a class for expanded clones.

TGTGCCAGCAGTATTAGGACAGGGAGGCACGAGCAGTACTTC,CASSIRTGRHEQYF,TRBD1,NA,TRBV28,TRBJ2-7
TGCGCCAGCAGCTTGGAAAGAGAATGTGAAGCTTTCTTT,CASSLERECEAFF,NA,NA,TRBV5-1,TRBJ1-1
TGTGCCAGCAGCGTAGGGACAGGGGTTGACGAGCAGTACTTC,CASSVGTGVDEQYF,TRBD1,NA,TRBV9,TRBJ2-7
TGTGCCAGCAGTTTAGCGGCGGGACGTACGACCTACGAGCAGTACTTC,CASSLAAGRTTYEQYF,NA,NA,TRBV28,TRBJ2-7
TGTGCCAGCAGCAAACCGCCAGGGGCGACACTCTCTGGGGCCAACGTCCTGACTTTC,CASSKPPGATLSGANVLTF,NA,NA,TRBV21-1,TRBJ2-6
TGTGCCAGCAGTAAAGACAGGGGGAGCACTGAAGCTTTCTTT,CASSKDRGSTEAFF,TRBD1,NA,TRBV2,TRBJ1-1
TGTGCCAGTACCCCGCCAGGGTCTCGTAATGAAAAACTGTTTTTT,CASTPPGSRNEKLFF,NA,NA,TRBV19,TRBJ1-4
TGTGCCAGCAGCTCCACCGGGACTAACTACAATGAGCAGTTCTTC,CASSSTGTNYNEQFF,TRBD2,NA,TRBV11-1,TRBJ2-1
TGTGCCACCACGCCGGGACTGGCTGGCTACGAGCAGTACTTC,CATTPGLAGYEQYF,NA,NA,TRBV6-1,TRBJ2-7
TGTGCCAGCAGCTTTCACCTAGGAGCCACTGAAGCTTTCTTT,CASSFHLGATEAFF,NA,NA,TRBV7-9,TRBJ1-1
TGTGCCATCAGGAGGGGGCAGGAGAACATTCAGTACTTC,CAIRRGQENIQYF,TRBD1,NA,TRBV10-3,TRBJ2-4
TGTGCCAGCAGCTCCGAGATTTACAATGAGCAGTTCTTC,CASSSEIYNEQFF,NA,NA,TRBV11-2,TRBJ2-1
TGTGCCAGCAGCTTCTGGACATGGAATGAGCAGTTCTTC,CASSFWTWNEQFF,NA,NA,TRBV5-6,TRBJ2-1
TGTGCCATCAGTGAGTCGAGGACTAGCGGGAGTATAGGGGAGACCCAGTACTTC,CAISESRTSGSIGETQYF,TRBD2,NA,TRBV10-3,TRBJ2-5
TGTGCCAGCAGCTCGGGACTAGCGGGAGGAGCCGAGCAGTACTTC,CASSSGLAGGAEQYF,TRBD2,NA,TRBV5-4,TRBJ2-7
TGTGCCAGCAGCCCTCTAGCGGGAGGCGGAGAGACCCAGTACTTC,CASSPLAGGGETQYF,TRBD2,NA,TRBV13,TRBJ2-5
TGTGCCCTCACGCCGGCGGAACTAAGCACAGATACGCAGTATTTT,CALTPAELSTDTQYF,NA,NA,TRBV28,TRBJ2-3
TGTGCCAGCAGCGTAGGGGGGGACTCCTACGAGCAGTACTTC,CASSVGGDSYEQYF,NA,once,TRBV9,TRBJ2-7
TGTGCCAGCAGCTTGAGGGGGGGAGGCACTAGCACAGATACGCAGTATTTT,CASSLRGGGTSTDTQYF,NA,NA,TRBV5-6,TRBJ2-3
TGTGCCAGCAGCTCCTTGACAGGGGGCAGGCAGACCCAGTACTTC,CASSSLTGGRQTQYF,TRBD1,NA,TRBV7-2,TRBJ2-5
TGTGCCTGGAGTGTAGGGGGGGGGCAGTTCTTC,CAWSVGGGQFF,NA,few,TRBV30,TRBJ2-1
TGTGCCACCAGCAGAGATAGACAGCCCTCTAACTATGGCTACACCTTC,CATSRDRQPSNYGYTF,NA,NA,TRBV15,TRBJ1-2
TGTGCCAGCAGGGCTTTCTTCCTACTAGCGGCCTTGGAGCAGTTCTTC,CASRAFFLLAALEQFF,TRBD2,NA,TRBV27,TRBJ2-1
TGTGCCAGCAGCTTAGCCCTCCAGGTAAGTGAAAAACTGTTTTTT,CASSLALQVSEKLFF,NA,NA,TRBV5-4,TRBJ1-4
TGTGCCAGCAGCTTGGAGGCTACCCGCCGACAGAATGAGCAGTTCTTC,CASSLEATRRQNEQFF,NA,NA,TRBV5-5,TRBJ2-1
TGTGCCACCAGCAGAACACGTGATCAGGGGGATACCTACGAGCAGTACTTC,CATSRTRDQGDTYEQYF,TRBD1,NA,TRBV15,TRBJ2-7
TGTGCCTGGAGTATGACAGGAGAGGGTGCTGAAGCTTTCTTT,CAWSMTGEGAEAFF,NA,NA,TRBV30,TRBJ1-1
TGTGCCAGCAGCTCTAGTTCAGGGGGCTACGAGCAGTACTTC,CASSSSSGGYEQYF,TRBD1,NA,TRBV7-2,TRBJ2-7
TGTGCCAGCAAACAGGGGGCGAACTATGGCTACACCTTC,CASKQGANYGYTF,TRBD1,few,TRBV28,TRBJ1-2
TGCGCCAGCAGTATTCTAGCGGGTCCGAACACCGGGGAGCTGTTTTTT,CASSILAGPNTGELFF,TRBD2,NA,TRBV10-1,TRBJ2-2
TGTGCCAGCAGCGTATACGGGACAGGGACCTACAATGAGCAGTTCTTC,CASSVYGTGTYNEQFF,TRBD1,NA,TRBV9,TRBJ2-1
TGCGCCAGCAGCCGGGGACAGGGTGGATTCTACGAGCAGTACTTC,CASSRGQGGFYEQYF,TRBD1,NA,TRBV5-1,TRBJ2-7
TGTGCCAGCAGTCCTAGGACAGGGCCCTCCACGGGCTCCTACGAGCAGTACTTC,CASSPRTGPSTGSYEQYF,TRBD1,NA,TRBV2,TRBJ2-7
TGTGCCAGTCTTAGCGGGAGGGCCGCCAATGAGCAGTTCTTC,CASLSGRAANEQFF,TRBD2,NA,TRBV19,TRBJ2-1
TGTGCCAGCAGCCCCCAGGGTAGGAGCAATCAGCCCCAGCATTTT,CASSPQGRSNQPQHF,NA,NA,TRBV7-9,TRBJ1-5
TGTGCCAGCAGTTTATCTTACAGCCAGACCTACGAGCAGTACTTC,CASSLSYSQTYEQYF,NA,NA,TRBV28,TRBJ2-7
TGTGCCACCCAGGTCGATCCGGGCACAGATACGCAGTATTTT,CATQVDPGTDTQYF,NA,NA,TRBV15,TRBJ2-3
TGTGCCAGCAGTTCCCCAGACAGGGGGCACTACGAGCAGTACTTC,CASSSPDRGHYEQYF,TRBD1,NA,TRBV6-5,TRBJ2-7
TGTGCCAGCAGTCGGGACAGGGCCCTGACTGAAGCTTTCTTT,CASSRDRALTEAFF,TRBD1,NA,TRBV28,TRBJ1-1
TGTGCCAGCAGAACTAACCCGAACACCGGGGAGCTGTTTTTT,CASRTNPNTGELFF,NA,NA,TRBV7-3,TRBJ2-2
TGTGCCAGCAGCCAAGGGACAGGGCCCCAAGAGACCCAGTACTTC,CASSQGTGPQETQYF,TRBD1,NA,TRBV11-2,TRBJ2-5
TGTGCCGGCAGCTTAGGGGCTAGCCCTGGCCACGAGCAGTACTTC,CAGSLGASPGHEQYF,NA,NA,TRBV7-2,TRBJ2-7
TGTGCCAGCAGTTACGCGGACAGTCCCTACGAGCAGTACTTC,CASSYADSPYEQYF,NA,few,TRBV6-5,TRBJ2-7
TGTGCCAGCAGCGGACTAGCGGGAAGCTCCTACGAGCAGTACTTC,CASSGLAGSSYEQYF,TRBD2,NA,TRBV27,TRBJ2-7